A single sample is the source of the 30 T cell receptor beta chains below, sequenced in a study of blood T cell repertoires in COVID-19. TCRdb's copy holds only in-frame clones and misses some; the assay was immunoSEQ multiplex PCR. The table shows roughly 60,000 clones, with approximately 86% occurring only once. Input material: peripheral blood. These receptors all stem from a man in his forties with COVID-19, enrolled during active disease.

As DNA, the CDR3 is TGTGCCAGCAGCTTAACAGGATTCGGAGGGAACGAGCAGTACTTC. It codes for CASSLTGFGGNEQYF. This rearrangement joins TRBV7-3 to TRBJ2-7, with D tentatively TRBD2 (6 bases). Germline lookup yields CDR1 SGHTA and CDR2 FQGTGA. The CDR3 is 15 residues long. V dropped 0 bases and J dropped 5 bases, with 14 bases sitting between them.

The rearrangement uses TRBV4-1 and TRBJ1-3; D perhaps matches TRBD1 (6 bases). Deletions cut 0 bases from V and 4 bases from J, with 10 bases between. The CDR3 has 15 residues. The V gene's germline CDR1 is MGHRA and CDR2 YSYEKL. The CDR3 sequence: CASSQEGQRGNTIYF. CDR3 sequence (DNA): TGCGCCAGCAGCCAAGAAGGACAGCGGGGAAACACCATATATTTT.

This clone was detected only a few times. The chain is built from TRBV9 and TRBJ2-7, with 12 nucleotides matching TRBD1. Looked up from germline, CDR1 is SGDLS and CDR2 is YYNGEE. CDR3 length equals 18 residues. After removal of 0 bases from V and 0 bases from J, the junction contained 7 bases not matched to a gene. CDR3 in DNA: TGTGCCAGCAGCGTAGCCGGGGACAGGGGGCCGAGCTCCTACGAGCAGTACTTC. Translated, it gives CASSVAGDRGPSSYEQYF.

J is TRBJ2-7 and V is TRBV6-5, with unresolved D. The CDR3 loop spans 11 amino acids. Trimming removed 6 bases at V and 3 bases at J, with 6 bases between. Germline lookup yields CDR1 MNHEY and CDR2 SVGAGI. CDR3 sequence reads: CASRHSYEQYF. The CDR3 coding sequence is TGTGCCAGCAGGCACAGCTACGAGCAGTACTTC.

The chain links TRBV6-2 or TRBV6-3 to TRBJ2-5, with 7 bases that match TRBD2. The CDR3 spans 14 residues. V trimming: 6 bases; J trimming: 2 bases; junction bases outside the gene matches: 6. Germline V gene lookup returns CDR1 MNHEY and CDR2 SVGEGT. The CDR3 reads CASSPQAGQETQYF. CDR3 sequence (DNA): TGTGCCAGCAGCCCGCAAGCGGGACAAGAGACCCAGTACTTC.

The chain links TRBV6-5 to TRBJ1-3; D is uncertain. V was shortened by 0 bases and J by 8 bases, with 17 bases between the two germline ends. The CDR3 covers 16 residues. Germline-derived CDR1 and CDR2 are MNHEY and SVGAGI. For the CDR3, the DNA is TGTGCCAGCAGTTACTCCACCGCCACGTCCGGGTACACCATATATTTT. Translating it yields CASSYSTATSGYTIYF.

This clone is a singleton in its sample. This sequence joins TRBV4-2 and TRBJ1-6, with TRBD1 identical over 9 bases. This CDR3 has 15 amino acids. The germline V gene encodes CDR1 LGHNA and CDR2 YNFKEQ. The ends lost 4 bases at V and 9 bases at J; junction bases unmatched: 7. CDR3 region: CASSRGDRDRSPLHF. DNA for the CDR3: TGTGCCAGCAGCCGCGGGGACAGGGATCGTTCACCCCTCCACTTT.

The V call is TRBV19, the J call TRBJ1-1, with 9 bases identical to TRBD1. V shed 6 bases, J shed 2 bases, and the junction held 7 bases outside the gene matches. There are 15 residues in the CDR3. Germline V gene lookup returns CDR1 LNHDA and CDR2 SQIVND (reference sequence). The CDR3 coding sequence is TGTGCCAGTAGGTCCGGGACAGGGATAAACACTGAAGCTTTCTTT. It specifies CASRSGTGINTEAFF.

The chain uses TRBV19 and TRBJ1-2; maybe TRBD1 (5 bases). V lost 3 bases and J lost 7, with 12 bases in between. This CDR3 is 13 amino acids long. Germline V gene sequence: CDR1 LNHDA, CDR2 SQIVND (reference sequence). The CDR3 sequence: CASSMLGVSGYTF. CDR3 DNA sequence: TGTGCCAGTAGTATGTTAGGGGTTAGTGGCTACACCTTC.

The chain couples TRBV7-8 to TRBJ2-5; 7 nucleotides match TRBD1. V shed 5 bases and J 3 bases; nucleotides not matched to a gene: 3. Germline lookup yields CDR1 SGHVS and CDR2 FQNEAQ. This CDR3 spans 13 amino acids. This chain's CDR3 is CASSPQGKETQYF. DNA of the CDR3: TGTGCCAGCAGCCCACAGGGGAAAGAGACCCAGTACTTC.

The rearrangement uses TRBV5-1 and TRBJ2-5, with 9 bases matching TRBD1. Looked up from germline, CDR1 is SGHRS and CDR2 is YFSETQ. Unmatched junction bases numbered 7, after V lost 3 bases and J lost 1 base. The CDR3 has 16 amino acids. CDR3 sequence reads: CASSWGTGQGQETQYF. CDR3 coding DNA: TGCGCCAGCAGCTGGGGGACAGGGCAGGGCCAAGAGACCCAGTACTTC.

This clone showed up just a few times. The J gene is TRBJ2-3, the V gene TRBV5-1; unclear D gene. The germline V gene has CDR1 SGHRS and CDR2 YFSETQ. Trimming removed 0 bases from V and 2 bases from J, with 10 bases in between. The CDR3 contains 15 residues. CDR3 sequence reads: CASSLAGQNTDTQYF. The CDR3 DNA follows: TGCGCCAGCAGCTTGGCTGGGCAGAACACAGATACGCAGTATTTT.

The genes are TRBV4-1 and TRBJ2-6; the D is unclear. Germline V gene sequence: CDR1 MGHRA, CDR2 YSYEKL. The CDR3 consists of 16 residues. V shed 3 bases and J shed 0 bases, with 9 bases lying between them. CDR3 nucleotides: TGCGCCAGCAGCCATGCGCAAACCTCTGGGGCCAACGTCCTGACTTTC. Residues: CASSHAQTSGANVLTF.

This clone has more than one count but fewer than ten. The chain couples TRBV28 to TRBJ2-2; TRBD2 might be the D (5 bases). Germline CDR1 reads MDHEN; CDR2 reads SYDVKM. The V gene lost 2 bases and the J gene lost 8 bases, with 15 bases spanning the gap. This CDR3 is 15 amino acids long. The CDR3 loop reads CASSLPDFFSGELFF. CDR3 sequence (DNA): TGTGCCAGCAGTTTACCGGACTTTTTTTCGGGGGAGCTGTTTTTT.

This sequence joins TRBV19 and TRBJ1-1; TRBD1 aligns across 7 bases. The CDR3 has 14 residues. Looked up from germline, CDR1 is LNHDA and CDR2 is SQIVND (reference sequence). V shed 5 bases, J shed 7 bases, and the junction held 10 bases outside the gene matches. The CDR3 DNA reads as TGTGCCAGTAGTGTAACAGGGGTAGAGGATGAAGCTTTCTTT. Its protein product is CASSVTGVEDEAFF. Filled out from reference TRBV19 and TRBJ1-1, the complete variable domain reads DGGITQSPKYLFRKEGQNVTLSCEQNLNHDAMYWYRQDPGQGLRLIYYSQIVNDFQKGDIAEGYSVSREKKESFPLTVTSAQKNPTAFYLCASSVTGVEDEAFFGQGTRLTVV.

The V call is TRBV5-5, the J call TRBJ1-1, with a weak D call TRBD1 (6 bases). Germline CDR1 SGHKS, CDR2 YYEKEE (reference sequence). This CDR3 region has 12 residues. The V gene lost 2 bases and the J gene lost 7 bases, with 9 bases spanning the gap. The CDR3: CASSLIGGEAFF. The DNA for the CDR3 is TGTGCCAGCAGCTTAATAGGGGGTGAAGCTTTCTTT.

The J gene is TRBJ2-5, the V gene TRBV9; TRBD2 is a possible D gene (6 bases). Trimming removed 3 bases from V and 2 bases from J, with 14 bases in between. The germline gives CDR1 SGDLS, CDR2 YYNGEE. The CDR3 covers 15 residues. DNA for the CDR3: TGTGCCAGCAGCGAGGGGAGTGGGGGGCAAGAGACCCAGTACTTC. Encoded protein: CASSEGSGGQETQYF.

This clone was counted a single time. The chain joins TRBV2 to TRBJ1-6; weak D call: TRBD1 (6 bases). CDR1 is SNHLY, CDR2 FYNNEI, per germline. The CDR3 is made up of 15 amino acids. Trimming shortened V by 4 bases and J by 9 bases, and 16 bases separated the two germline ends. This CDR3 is CASSGQGRGGSPLHF. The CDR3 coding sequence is TGTGCCAGCAGTGGGCAGGGGAGGGGTGGTTCACCCCTCCACTTT. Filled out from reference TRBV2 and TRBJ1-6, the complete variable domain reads EPEVTQTPSHQVTQMGQEVILRCVPISNHLYFYWYRQILGQKVEFLVSFYNNEISEKSEIFDDQFSVERPDGSNFTLKIRSTKLEDSAMYFCASSGQGRGGSPLHFGNGTRLTVT.

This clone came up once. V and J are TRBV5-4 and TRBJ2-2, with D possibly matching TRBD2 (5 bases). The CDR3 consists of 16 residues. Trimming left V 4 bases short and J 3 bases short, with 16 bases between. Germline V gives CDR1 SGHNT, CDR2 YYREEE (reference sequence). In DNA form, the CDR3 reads TGTGCCAGCAGCCGGACCCGGGGAGCGGACACCGGGGAGCTGTTTTTT. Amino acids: CASSRTRGADTGELFF.

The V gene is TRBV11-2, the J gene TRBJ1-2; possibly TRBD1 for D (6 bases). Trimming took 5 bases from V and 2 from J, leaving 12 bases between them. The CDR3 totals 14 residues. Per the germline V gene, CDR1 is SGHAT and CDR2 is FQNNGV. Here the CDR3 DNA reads TGTGCCAGCAGCACCTTGACAGGAAACTATGGCTACACCTTC. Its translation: CASSTLTGNYGYTF.

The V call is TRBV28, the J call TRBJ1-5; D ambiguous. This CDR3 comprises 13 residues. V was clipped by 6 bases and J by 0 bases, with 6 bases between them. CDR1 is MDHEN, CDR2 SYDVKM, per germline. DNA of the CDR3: TGTGCCAGCAGGACAAATAGCAATCAGCCCCAGCATTTT. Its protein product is CASRTNSNQPQHF.

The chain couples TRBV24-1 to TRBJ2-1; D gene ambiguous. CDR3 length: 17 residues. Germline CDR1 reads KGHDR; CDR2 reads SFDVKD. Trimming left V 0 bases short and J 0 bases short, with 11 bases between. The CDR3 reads CATSDLRRLPSYNEQFF. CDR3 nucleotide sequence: TGTGCCACCAGTGATTTGCGGCGGCTACCCTCCTACAATGAGCAGTTCTTC.

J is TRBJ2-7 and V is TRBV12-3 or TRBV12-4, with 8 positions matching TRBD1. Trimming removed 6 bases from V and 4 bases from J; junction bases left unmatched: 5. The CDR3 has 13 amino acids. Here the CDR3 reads CASSLTGAYEQYF. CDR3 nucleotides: TGTGCCAGCAGCCTGACAGGGGCTTACGAGCAGTACTTC.

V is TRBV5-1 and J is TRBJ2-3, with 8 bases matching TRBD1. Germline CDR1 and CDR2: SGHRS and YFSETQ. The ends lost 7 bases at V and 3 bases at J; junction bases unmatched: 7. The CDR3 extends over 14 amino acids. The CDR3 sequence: CASGAGGATDTQYF. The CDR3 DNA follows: TGCGCCAGCGGCGCAGGGGGCGCGACAGATACGCAGTATTTT.

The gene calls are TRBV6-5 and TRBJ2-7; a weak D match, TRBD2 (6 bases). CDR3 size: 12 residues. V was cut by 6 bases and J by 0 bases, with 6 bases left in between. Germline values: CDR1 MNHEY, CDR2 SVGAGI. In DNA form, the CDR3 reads TGTGCCAGCAGGCGGGACTCCTACGAGCAGTACTTC. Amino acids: CASRRDSYEQYF.

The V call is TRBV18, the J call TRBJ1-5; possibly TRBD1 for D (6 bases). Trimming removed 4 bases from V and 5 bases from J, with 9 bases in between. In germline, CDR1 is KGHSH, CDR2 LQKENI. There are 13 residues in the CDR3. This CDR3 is CASSLNRDQPQHF. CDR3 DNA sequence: TGTGCCAGCTCACTTAACAGGGATCAGCCCCAGCATTTT.

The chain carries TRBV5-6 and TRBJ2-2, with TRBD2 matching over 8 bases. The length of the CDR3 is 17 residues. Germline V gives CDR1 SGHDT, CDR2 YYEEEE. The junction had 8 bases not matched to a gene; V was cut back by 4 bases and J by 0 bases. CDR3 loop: CASSPLLAAANTGELFF. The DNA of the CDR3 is TGTGCCAGCAGCCCCTTACTAGCGGCAGCGAACACCGGGGAGCTGTTTTTT. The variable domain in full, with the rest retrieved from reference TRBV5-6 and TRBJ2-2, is DAGVTQSPTHLIKTRGQQVTLRCSPKSGHDTVSWYQQALGQGPQFIFQYYEEEERQRGNFPDRFSGHQFPNYSSELNVNALLLGDSALYLCASSPLLAAANTGELFFGEGSRLTVL.

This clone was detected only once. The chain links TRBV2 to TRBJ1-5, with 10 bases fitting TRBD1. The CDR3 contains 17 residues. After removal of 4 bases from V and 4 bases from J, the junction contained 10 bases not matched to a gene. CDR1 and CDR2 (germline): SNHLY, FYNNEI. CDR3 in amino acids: CASSARQGAIINQPQHF. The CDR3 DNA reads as TGTGCCAGCAGTGCGAGACAGGGGGCTATAATTAATCAGCCCCAGCATTTT. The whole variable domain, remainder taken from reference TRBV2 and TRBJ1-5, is EPEVTQTPSHQVTQMGQEVILRCVPISNHLYFYWYRQILGQKVEFLVSFYNNEISEKSEIFDDQFSVERPDGSNFTLKIRSTKLEDSAMYFCASSARQGAIINQPQHFGDGTRLSIL.

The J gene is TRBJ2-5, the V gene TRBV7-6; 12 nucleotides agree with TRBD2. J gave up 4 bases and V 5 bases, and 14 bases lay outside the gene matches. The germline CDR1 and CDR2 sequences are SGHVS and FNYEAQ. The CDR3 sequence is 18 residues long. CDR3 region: CASSKQPKLAGGGETQYF. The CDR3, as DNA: TGTGCCAGCAGCAAGCAGCCTAAACTAGCGGGGGGTGGAGAGACCCAGTACTTC. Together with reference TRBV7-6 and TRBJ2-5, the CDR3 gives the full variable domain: GAGVSQSPRYKVTKRGQDVALRCDPISGHVSLYWYRQALGQGPEFLTYFNYEAQQDKSGLPNDRFSAERPEGSISTLTIQRTEQRDSAMYRCASSKQPKLAGGGETQYFGPGTRLLVL.

CDR3 protein: CASSARRDRGEATNEKLFF. In nucleotides, the CDR3 is TGCGCCAGCAGCGCGAGAAGGGACAGGGGGGAAGCAACTAATGAAAAACTGTTTTTT. The V and J genes are TRBV5-1 and TRBJ1-4, with 11 nucleotides matching TRBD1. CDR3 length equals 19 residues. Unmatched junction bases numbered 11, after V lost 4 bases and J lost 0 bases. Germline lookup yields CDR1 SGHRS and CDR2 YFSETQ.